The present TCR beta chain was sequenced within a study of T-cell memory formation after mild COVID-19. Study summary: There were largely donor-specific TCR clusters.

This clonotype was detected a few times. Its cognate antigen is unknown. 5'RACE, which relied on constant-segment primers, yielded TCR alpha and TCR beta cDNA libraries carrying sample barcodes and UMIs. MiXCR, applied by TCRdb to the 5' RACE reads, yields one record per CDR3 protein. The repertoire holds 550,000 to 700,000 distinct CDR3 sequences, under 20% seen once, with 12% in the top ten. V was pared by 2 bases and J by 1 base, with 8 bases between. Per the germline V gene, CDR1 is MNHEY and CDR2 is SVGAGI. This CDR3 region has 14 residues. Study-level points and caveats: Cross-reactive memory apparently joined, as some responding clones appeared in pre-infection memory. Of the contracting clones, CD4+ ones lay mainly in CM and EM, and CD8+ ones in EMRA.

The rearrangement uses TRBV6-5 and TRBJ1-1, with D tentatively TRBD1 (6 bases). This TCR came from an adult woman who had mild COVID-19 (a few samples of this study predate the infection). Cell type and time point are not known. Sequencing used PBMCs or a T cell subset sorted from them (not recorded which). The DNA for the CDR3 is TGTGCCAGCAGTTACGCGACAGGGAACACTGAAGCTTTCTTT. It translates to CASSYATGNTEAFF.